This T cell receptor beta chain was sequenced in a study of graft-versus-host responses after intestinal transplantation. Study-wide results and limits: Early post-transplant HvG declines showed an association with peak circulating GvH clone levels. GvH clones surfaced in recipient marrow, some emerging earlier in ileum or blood.

TCRdb keeps only in-frame clones here, not all; method: immunoSEQ multiplex PCR. The table shows tens of thousands of clones, with roughly 90% occurring only once. The CDR3 runs to 17 residues. V lost 6 bases and J lost 0, with 18 bases in between. Germline V gene sequence: CDR1 MDHEN, CDR2 SYDVKM. This clone has just one count. What it recognizes is unknown. The J gene is TRBJ1-3, the V gene TRBV28; D is ambiguous. This specimen consisted of bone marrow, obtained 734 days after intestinal transplantation. This sequence was found in a human patient who received an intestinal transplant, so some T cells may come from the graft donor. The CDR3 reads CASRPPPFVSSGNTIYF. CDR3 bases: TGTGCCAGCAGGCCCCCGCCATTCGTCAGCTCTGGAAACACCATATATTTT.